The rows below give T cell receptor beta chains drawn from one sample of a study of shared clonotypes between healthy human individuals. Measured with immunoSEQ multiplex PCR; TCRdb has only the in-frame clones, and not every one. The sample lists about 2,500,000 clones, around nine tenths occurring once. Source material: naive CD4+ T cells sorted from blood. The receptors come from a man aged 18 to 35 in good health. Each CDR3 is given with its conserved first and last residue. Fields, in order: V gene, D gene, CDR3 length, J gene, clone size, CDR3 protein, CDR3 DNA. D genes are given only for firm matches. Clone sizes are given selectively: once, few, many, or a class where the clone is expanded.

TRBV7-3	TRBD2	15	TRBJ2-1	.	CASSLGLAGGIEQFF	TGTGCCAGCAGCCTCGGACTAGCGGGGGGCATTGAGCAGTTCTTC
TRBV28	TRBD2	16	TRBJ2-3	.	CASSPTGGGATDTQYF	TGTGCCAGCAGTCCCACGGGCGGGGGGGCGACAGATACGCAGTATTTT
TRBV5-1	.	16	TRBJ2-5	.	CASSWTRTAPQETQYF	TGCGCCAGCAGCTGGACCCGGACAGCCCCCCAAGAGACCCAGTACTTC
TRBV11-2	.	17	TRBJ2-7	.	CASSLSSGRLGGSEQYF	TGTGCCAGCAGCTTATCCTCCGGCCGTTTGGGAGGTTCCGAGCAGTACTTC
TRBV2	TRBD1	15	TRBJ1-1	.	CASRSRDSPHTEAFF	TGTGCCAGCAGAAGTCGGGACAGCCCCCACACTGAAGCTTTCTTT
TRBV5-1	TRBD2	15	TRBJ2-2	.	CASTRTSGSTGELFF	TGCGCCAGCACCCGGACTAGCGGTTCGACCGGGGAGCTGTTTTTT
TRBV7-6	.	15	TRBJ2-3	.	CASSLALGITDTQYF	TGTGCCAGCAGCTTAGCGCTGGGGATCACAGATACGCAGTATTTT
TRBV10-3	.	13	TRBJ2-5	.	CAISGATGETQYF	TGTGCCATCAGTGGGGCCACCGGGGAGACCCAGTACTTC
TRBV25-1	.	16	TRBJ1-6	few	CASSELGSSYNSPLHF	TGTGCCAGCAGTGAACTTGGCAGCTCCTATAATTCACCCCTCCACTTT
TRBV29-1	.	14	TRBJ2-7	.	CSGCFGQVSLEQYF	TGCAGCGGATGTTTCGGGCAGGTCAGCCTCGAGCAGTACTTC
TRBV7-2	TRBD1	15	TRBJ1-5	once	CASSLGTGGNQPQHF	TGTGCCAGCAGCTTAGGGACAGGGGGAAATCAGCCCCAGCATTTT
TRBV10-2	TRBD2	14	TRBJ2-3	.	CASSLAGRWDTQYF	TGCGCCAGCAGTTTAGCGGGGAGGTGGGATACGCAGTATTTT
TRBV6-5	.	13	TRBJ2-1	.	CASSRSSVNEQFF	TGTGCCAGCAGCCGGTCGTCAGTAAATGAGCAGTTCTTC
TRBV6-6	.	14	TRBJ2-7	.	CASSYLRDVAEQYF	TGTGCCAGCAGTTACCTCCGGGACGTCGCCGAGCAGTACTTC
TRBV10-3	.	13	TRBJ1-6	.	CAISDFGNSPLHF	TGTGCCATCAGTGATTTTGGTAATTCACCCCTCCACTTT
TRBV19	TRBD2	15	TRBJ2-3	.	CASSGTSGTTDTQYF	TGTGCCAGTAGTGGGACTAGCGGTACCACAGATACGCAGTATTTT
TRBV10-3	.	11	TRBJ1-1	few	CAISDYTEAFF	TGTGCCATCAGTGATTACACTGAAGCTTTCTTT
TRBV13	.	15	TRBJ1-3	once	CASSLEQGSGNTIYF	TGTGCCAGCAGCTTAGAACAGGGCTCTGGAAACACCATATATTTT
TRBV11-3	.	16	TRBJ2-2	.	CASSLFGGDATGELFF	TGTGCCAGCAGCTTATTCGGCGGGGACGCGACCGGGGAGCTGTTTTTT
TRBV10-2	TRBD2	16	TRBJ2-5	.	CASRGRLAGVGETQYF	TGCGCCAGCAGGGGAAGACTAGCGGGAGTGGGTGAGACCCAGTACTTC
TRBV30	.	11	TRBJ2-7	once	CAWINRENQYF	TGTGCCTGGATAAACAGGGAGAATCAGTACTTC
TRBV2	TRBD1	13	TRBJ1-1	.	CASSIRGSTEAFF	TGTGCCAGCAGTATCAGGGGGAGCACTGAAGCTTTCTTT
TRBV6-6	TRBD2	13	TRBJ2-7	.	CASRKRETNEQYF	TGTGCCAGCCGGAAGCGGGAGACAAACGAGCAGTACTTC
TRBV5-1	TRBD1	16	TRBJ1-2	.	CASSLPGTGESDGYTF	TGCGCCAGCAGCTTGCCCGGGACAGGGGAATCGGATGGCTACACCTTC
TRBV19	.	13	TRBJ2-7	once	CASSRRDKDEQYF	TGTGCCAGTAGTCGGAGGGACAAGGACGAGCAGTACTTC
TRBV5-4	TRBD1	15	TRBJ2-7	.	CASSLVGQGAYEQYF	TGTGCCAGCAGCTTGGTAGGACAGGGGGCGTACGAGCAGTACTTC
TRBV6-5	.	14	TRBJ2-2	.	CATNRDPNTGELFF	TGTGCCACAAACCGGGACCCGAACACCGGGGAGCTGTTTTTT
TRBV4-3	TRBD2	17	TRBJ2-3	.	CASSQLIAGKSTDTQYF	TGCGCCAGCAGCCAACTTATAGCGGGAAAGAGCACAGATACGCAGTATTTT
TRBV6-1	.	13	TRBJ2-7	.	CASSDLGGWEQYF	TGTGCCAGCAGCGATCTAGGAGGGTGGGAGCAGTACTTC
TRBV18	.	15	TRBJ1-1	.	CASSPATGTSTEAFF	TGTGCCAGCTCACCAGCCACAGGGACCTCCACTGAAGCTTTCTTT
TRBV5-1	.	13	TRBJ2-5	.	CASSLAGGETQYF	TGCGCCAGCAGCTTGGCCGGCGGGGAGACCCAGTACTTC
TRBV5-1	.	14	TRBJ2-4	once	CASSLAPVQNIQYF	TGCGCCAGCAGCTTGGCGCCCGTCCAAAACATTCAGTACTTC
TRBV13	.	17	TRBJ2-4	once	CASSPLGTTVAKNIQYF	TGTGCCAGCAGCCCACTGGGGACCACAGTAGCCAAAAACATTCAGTACTTC
TRBV6-1	TRBD1	16	TRBJ1-4	.	CASSEGSGTGNEKLFF	TGTGCCAGCAGTGAAGGTTCCGGGACAGGGAATGAAAAACTGTTTTTT
TRBV2	.	12	TRBJ1-2	.	CATAPLNYGYTF	TGTGCCACCGCACCTCTTAACTATGGCTACACCTTC
TRBV5-1	TRBD1	15	TRBJ2-3	.	CASSSRDRVTDTQYF	TGCGCCAGCAGCTCCCGGGACAGGGTCACAGATACGCAGTATTTT
TRBV30	.	14	TRBJ1-1	.	CAWSPPGARTEAFF	TGTGCCTGGAGTCCCCCGGGGGCGCGGACTGAAGCTTTCTTT
TRBV9	.	13	TRBJ1-1	few	CASSVDGGTEAFF	TGTGCCAGCAGCGTAGATGGGGGAACTGAAGCTTTCTTT
TRBV9	TRBD1	17	TRBJ2-5	.	CASSVGPRGGVQETQYF	TGTGCCAGCAGCGTAGGGCCGCGAGGGGGCGTCCAAGAGACCCAGTACTTC
TRBV30	TRBD1	13	TRBJ2-5	.	CAWKDRGGETQYF	TGTGCCTGGAAAGACAGGGGAGGAGAGACCCAGTACTTC
TRBV10-3	.	14	TRBJ1-5	.	CAISDRGANQPQHF	TGTGCCATCAGTGATCGGGGGGCCAATCAGCCCCAGCATTTT
TRBV4-2	.	14	TRBJ1-1	.	CASSPQGGGTEAFF	TGTGCCAGCAGCCCACAGGGCGGCGGCACTGAAGCTTTCTTT
TRBV7-9	.	15	TRBJ2-3	.	CASSLQQGVEDTQYF	TGTGCCAGCAGCCTACAACAGGGAGTGGAAGATACGCAGTATTTT
TRBV6-1	.	15	TRBJ1-4	.	CASTSRDLPNEKLFF	TGTGCCAGCACCTCCAGGGACTTACCAAATGAAAAACTGTTTTTT
TRBV14	.	15	TRBJ2-2	.	CASSPEAQRTGELFF	TGTGCCAGCAGCCCGGAGGCCCAACGGACCGGGGAGCTGTTTTTT
TRBV5-5	.	16	TRBJ1-6	.	CASSLGQTPYNSPLHF	TGTGCCAGCAGCTTGGGACAGACACCTTATAATTCACCCCTCCACTTT
TRBV5-4	TRBD1	15	TRBJ1-2	.	CASSFTGVGAYGYTF	TGTGCCAGCAGCTTCACAGGGGTTGGGGCCTATGGCTACACCTTC
TRBV19	.	17	TRBJ2-7	.	CASSRGRSELASYEQYF	TGTGCCAGTAGTAGGGGGCGATCAGAGCTAGCGAGCTACGAGCAGTACTTC
TRBV5-4	.	13	TRBJ2-3	.	CASSSARSDTQYF	TGTGCCAGCAGCTCCGCTCGCTCCGATACGCAGTATTTT
TRBV10-3	.	14	TRBJ1-4	.	CASAAGGTNEKLFF	TGTGCCTCTGCCGCGGGAGGAACTAATGAAAAACTGTTTTTT
TRBV5-6	.	16	TRBJ1-2	.	CASYQYRGPTVPLYTF	TGTGCCAGCTACCAGTACCGAGGCCCAACCGTGCCTCTTTACACCTTC
TRBV19	.	13	TRBJ2-7	.	CASSRTTGYEQYF	TGTGCCAGTAGTCGAACCACGGGTTACGAGCAGTACTTC
TRBV5-5	TRBD1	16	TRBJ1-3	.	CASSLDRGRVGNTIYF	TGTGCCAGCAGCTTGGACAGGGGGAGGGTTGGAAACACCATATATTTT
TRBV6-1	.	15	TRBJ2-3	.	CASRLLTRSTDTQYF	TGTGCCAGCAGACTTTTAACGAGGAGCACAGATACGCAGTATTTT
TRBV7-2	.	13	TRBJ2-7	.	CASSGPGLYEQYF	TGTGCCAGCAGCGGTCCTGGACTCTACGAGCAGTACTTC
TRBV14	TRBD2	14	TRBJ2-3	.	CASSQGWTRDTQYF	TGTGCCAGCAGCCAAGGATGGACTAGAGATACGCAGTATTTT
TRBV4-3	.	17	TRBJ2-3	.	CASSYFRGGTAADTQYF	TGCGCCAGCAGCTACTTCCGCGGCGGGACTGCCGCAGATACGCAGTATTTT